This TCR beta chain originates from a study of preoperative IRX-2 immunotherapy in early breast cancer. Profiled with immunoSEQ multiplex PCR; TCRdb holds only in-frame clones, not every one. The sample shows some 99,000 clones, roughly 85% of them seen only once. Germline assignment: CDR1 LNHNV and CDR2 YYDKDF (reference sequence). Trimming removed 3 bases from V and 2 bases from J, with 13 bases in between. The CDR3 is made up of 15 amino acids. This clone has only a few counts. Stated treatment: preoperative locoregional IRX-2 cytokine immunotherapy. Patients received preoperative, locoregional IRX-2 cytokine immunotherapy in a phase Ib study.

This rearrangement joins TRBV15 to TRBJ2-5, with a weak D call TRBD1 (5 bases). The sequence was obtained from a human donor with breast cancer. The material was tumor tissue, obtained after IRX-2 immunotherapy. CDR3 DNA sequence: TGTGCCACCAGCAGGCCAGGGCAAAAACAAGAGACCCAGTACTTC. Its protein is CATSRPGQKQETQYF.